The 28 T cell receptor beta chains given below trace back to one sample, sequenced in a study of blood T cells in healthy people across ages. Alongside a J-beta primer mix, a sample-barcoded 5' primer served in a second PCR lasting about 7 to 12 cycles. TCRdb recomputed calls from the 5' RACE reads with MiXCR, one row per CDR3 protein. Among over a million distinct CDR3 sequences listed, 40% to 50% were seen once. The sequenced material came from blood. The receptors come from a woman younger than 30 in good health.

This chain joins TRBV12-3 or TRBV12-4 and TRBJ2-4; 13 positions match TRBD2. Gene TRBJ2-7 matches the end of the DNA better, so the J call may be wrong. This CDR3 has 20 residues. As DNA, the CDR3 is TGTGCCAGCAGCACCACTCCCGGACTAGCGGGAGAGTCACGGATCTACGAGCAGTACTTC. Protein product: CASSTTPGLAGESRIYEQYF.

CDR3 coding DNA: TGTGCCAGCAGCTTCTCTGGGGAAGGCTACACCTTC. It translates to CASSFSGEGYTF. This chain connects TRBV11-1 to TRBJ1-2; D is unresolved. Trimming shortened V by 3 bases and J by 8 bases, and 10 bases separated the two germline ends. The CDR3 covers 12 residues. CDR1 and CDR2 (germline): SGHAT, FQDESV (reference sequence).

This chain joins TRBV6-5 and TRBJ2-5; D is ambiguous. The J call may be faulty, since TRBJ2-1 better matches the DNA end. The germline CDR1 and CDR2 sequences are MNHEY and SVGAGI. The CDR3 runs 16 residues. CDR3 sequence reads: CASSYFSLGSKETQFF. The CDR3 coding sequence is TGTGCCAGCAGTTACTTCTCGTTGGGCAGCAAAGAGACCCAGTTCTTC.

This CDR3 is CASIGAGLAPNEQFF. CDR3 bases: TGTGCCAGCATCGGGGCGGGACTAGCTCCCAATGAGCAGTTCTTC. The rearrangement links TRBV27 to TRBJ2-1, with 9 bases that match TRBD2. The CDR3 sequence is 15 residues long. V was pared by 7 bases and J by 6 bases, with 10 bases of the junction left unmatched. CDR1 is MNHEY, CDR2 SMNVEV, per germline (reference sequence).

This clonotype was observed a few times. The gene calls are TRBV7-9 and TRBJ2-3; 8 nucleotides line up with TRBD2. This CDR3 is 17 amino acids long. With 5 bases clipped from V and 7 bases from J, the junction kept 17 bases outside the gene matches. Germline V gene lookup returns CDR1 SEHNR and CDR2 FQNEAQ (reference sequence). Here the CDR3 DNA reads TGTGCCAGCAGCGATTTAGGAGCGGGAGCTTTTGTACATACGCAGTATTTT. Its protein is CASSDLGAGAFVHTQYF.

CDR3 bases: TGTGCCAGCAAAAAAAAGGGGGCCCGCACAGATACGCAGTATTTT. Its protein is CASKKKGARTDTQYF. This chain connects TRBV6-1 to TRBJ2-3; 7 positions match TRBD1. J gave up 1 base and V 7 bases, and 8 bases lay outside the gene matches. The CDR3 runs to 15 residues. The V gene's germline CDR1 is MNHNS and CDR2 SASEGT.

The chain has TRBV6-5 and TRBJ1-2; D gene uncertain. V lost 6 bases and J 3 bases, leaving 14 bases between the germline ends. The germline CDR1 and CDR2 sequences are MNHEY and SVGAGI. This CDR3 is built from 14 residues. The CDR3 coding sequence is TGTGCCAGCAGCCTCCGGGTCCGGGACTATGGCTACACCTTC. Translating gives CASSLRVRDYGYTF.

A few counts support this clonotype. The rearrangement uses TRBV16 and TRBJ1-1, with 7 bases lining up with TRBD1. CDR1 is KGHSY and CDR2 is FQNENV in the germline V gene. This CDR3 comprises 15 residues. The V gene end was trimmed by 6 bases and the J gene end by 2 bases; junction bases not matched to a gene: 9. In DNA form, the CDR3 reads TGTGCCAGCAGTCGACAGGGCCAATACAACACTGAAGCTTTCTTT. Residues: CASSRQGQYNTEAFF.

This clonotype was picked up one time. The V gene is TRBV27, the J gene TRBJ2-1; D is possibly TRBD2 (5 bases). Germline CDR1 and CDR2: MNHEY and SMNVEV (reference sequence). V shed 2 bases and J shed 9 bases, with 20 bases lying between them. This CDR3 spans 16 amino acids. DNA for the CDR3: TGTGCCAGCAGTTTACCTCCCGGGGAGCTGAACAGTGAGCAGTTCTTC. Translation: CASSLPPGELNSEQFF.

The chain combines TRBV2 with TRBJ1-5; 8 bases agree with TRBD1. The V gene's germline CDR1 is SNHLY and CDR2 FYNNEI. V gave up 6 bases and J gave up 5 bases; unmatched junction bases: 6. This CDR3 comprises 14 residues. The CDR3 sequence: CASRPTGVYQPQHF. The CDR3 DNA reads TGTGCCAGCAGGCCGACAGGGGTTTATCAGCCCCAGCATTTT.

This sequence joins TRBV2 and TRBJ2-7; D is ambiguous. Trimming stripped 8 bases from V and 2 bases from J, with 10 bases between. CDR3 size: 12 residues. Germline values: CDR1 SNHLY, CDR2 FYNNEI. CDR3 bases: TGTGCCAGCGCGACCCTAACCTACGAGCAGTACTTC. It yields the protein CASATLTYEQYF.

This clonotype has more than one count but fewer than ten. The CDR3 loop is CSASPGQTGETQYF. CDR3 DNA sequence: TGCAGTGCTAGTCCAGGACAGACAGGAGAGACCCAGTACTTC. This chain connects TRBV20-1 to TRBJ2-5, with D maybe TRBD1 (6 bases). The germline gives CDR1 DFQATT, CDR2 SNEGSKA (reference sequence). The V gene lost 3 bases and the J gene lost 4 bases, with 15 bases spanning the gap. This CDR3 contains 14 residues.

The gene calls are TRBV12-3 or TRBV12-4 and TRBJ2-6; 8 nucleotides match TRBD1. V trimming: 4 bases; J trimming: 1 base; junction bases outside the gene matches: 9. The CDR3 is made up of 18 amino acids. The CDR3 region is CASSWPGQAFSGANVLTF. For the CDR3, the DNA is TGTGCCAGCAGTTGGCCGGGACAGGCTTTTTCTGGGGCCAACGTCCTGACTTTC.

The V and J genes are TRBV6-1 and TRBJ2-7; D remains unclear. Trimming removed 4 bases at V and 2 bases at J, with 12 bases between. Germline V CDR1 and CDR2: MNHNS, SASEGT. The CDR3 is 14 amino acids. The CDR3 spells CASSAPANTYEQYF. As DNA, the CDR3 is TGTGCCAGCAGTGCCCCAGCGAACACCTACGAGCAGTACTTC.

The chain is built from TRBV6-5 and TRBJ2-3; perhaps TRBD2 as D (7 bases). Germline V gives CDR1 MNHEY, CDR2 SVGAGI. The CDR3 spans 13 residues. Trimming shortened V by 6 bases and J by 7 bases, and 14 bases separated the two germline ends. The CDR3 reads CASRGGAPNTQYF. CDR3 bases: TGTGCCAGCAGGGGGGGGGCCCCAAATACGCAGTATTTT.

This clonotype has just a few counts. V usage is TRBV21-1 and J usage is TRBJ2-5; the table's D call, TRBD1, has no DNA check behind it. TRBV21-1 is a known pseudogene. This CDR3 contains 15 residues. This CDR3 reads CASSKAGQGVEEQYF. CDR3 sequence (DNA): TGTGCCAGCAGCAAAGCGGGACAGGGTGTGGAGGAGCAGTACTTC.

This chain links TRBV10-2 with TRBJ1-3, with D possibly TRBD1 on 6 matching bases. Trimming removed 3 bases from V and 4 bases from J, with 10 bases in between. CDR3 length: 14 residues. The V gene's germline CDR1 is WSHSY and CDR2 SAAADI. CDR3 DNA sequence: TGCGCCAGCAGTGATACAGGGCGCGGAAACACCATATATTTT. Protein: CASSDTGRGNTIYF.

This clonotype came up a few times. The V and J genes are TRBV4-2 and TRBJ1-5, with 7 positions matching TRBD1. The CDR3 extends over 17 amino acids. Unmatched junction bases numbered 13, after V lost 4 bases and J lost 4 bases. The germline CDR1 and CDR2 sequences are LGHNA and YNFKEQ. In nucleotides, the CDR3 is TGTGCCAGCAGCCCCAGGGGGGGGCCCCAGGATAATCAGCCCCAGCATTTT. The encoded protein is CASSPRGGPQDNQPQHF.

This clonotype was counted only a few times. J is TRBJ1-2 and V is TRBV20-1, with a possible D match to TRBD1 (5 bases). The V and J ends lost 5 bases and 2 bases respectively, with 12 bases between them. From germline, CDR1 is DFQATT and CDR2 SNEGSKA (reference sequence). This CDR3 has 13 residues. The DNA for the CDR3 is TGCAGTGCTGGTCGGGGGACCAACTATGGCTACACCTTC. Translated: CSAGRGTNYGYTF.

This clonotype showed up just a few times. The rearrangement uses TRBV20-1 and TRBJ2-3; 10 bases fit TRBD2. From germline, CDR1 is DFQATT and CDR2 SNEGSKA (reference sequence). V lost 1 base and J lost 1; bases outside the gene matches: 5. The CDR3 is made up of 16 amino acids. The chain's CDR3 is CSARGSGGRGTDTQYF. The DNA for the CDR3 is TGCAGTGCTAGAGGTAGCGGGGGGCGAGGCACAGATACGCAGTATTTT.

This clonotype has more than one count but fewer than ten. This rearrangement joins TRBV7-2 to TRBJ2-1; 10 bases are shared with TRBD2. Trimming removed 1 base from V and 5 bases from J; junction bases left unmatched: 5. The CDR3 is 16 amino acids. The germline V gene has CDR1 SGHTA and CDR2 FQGNSA. The CDR3 loop reads CASSLDMLAGDNEQFF. CDR3 nucleotides: TGTGCCAGCAGCTTAGATATGCTAGCGGGAGACAATGAGCAGTTCTTC.

The rearrangement joins TRBV6-2 or TRBV6-3 to TRBJ2-7; weak D call: TRBD2 (5 bases). V was trimmed by 5 bases and J by 3 bases, leaving 14 bases between them. The germline CDR1 and CDR2 sequences are MNHEY and SVGEGT. The CDR3 extends over 14 amino acids. CDR3 DNA: TGTGCCAGCAGTCCCCCCGGGATTCACTACGAGCAGTACTTC. The encoded protein is CASSPPGIHYEQYF.

The chain employs TRBV11-2 and TRBJ1-3; D uncertain. Germline CDR1 SGHAT, CDR2 FQNNGV. V was clipped by 1 base and J by 4 bases, with 8 bases between them. CDR3 length: 14 residues. The CDR3 reads CASSLGSNGNTIYF. CDR3 coding DNA: TGTGCCAGCAGCTTAGGGTCCAACGGAAACACCATATATTTT.

The V and J genes are TRBV5-5 and TRBJ2-7; possibly TRBD1 or TRBD2 for D (5 bases each). The DNA matches TRBJ2-5 better at its end, which makes the J call doubtful. Germline V gives CDR1 SGHKS, CDR2 YYEKEE (reference sequence). The CDR3 is made up of 16 amino acids. CDR3 in DNA: TGTGCCAGCAGCTTGGCCCCAGGGAGAGTTGGAGAGACCCAGTACTTC. Its protein product is CASSLAPGRVGETQYF.

This clonotype was recorded a few times. This chain uses TRBV3-1 with TRBJ2-7, with 7 bases aligning to TRBD1. Germline V gene lookup returns CDR1 LGHDT and CDR2 YNNKEL (reference sequence). V was pared by 0 bases and J by 2 bases, with 7 bases of the junction left unmatched. The CDR3 consists of 16 residues. CDR3 sequence reads: CASSQDKGANAYEQYF. In nucleotides, the CDR3 is TGTGCCAGCAGCCAAGATAAGGGGGCGAACGCCTACGAGCAGTACTTC.

As for this clonotype: An end of the junction does not agree with germline; a read error may underlie this. J is TRBJ1-6 and V is TRBV27; 7 bases agree with TRBD1. The germline gives CDR1 MNHEY, CDR2 SMNVEV (reference sequence). CDR3 length: 15 amino acids. CDR3 bases: TGTGCCAGCAGTTTATCTAACAGGGGTAATCCACCCCTCCACTTT. This encodes CASSLSNRGNPPLHF.

The CDR3 loop is CASSPDGFRPFF. CDR3 bases: TGTGCCAGCAGCCCCGATGGGTTCCGACCTTTCTTT. This chain joins TRBV7-2 and TRBJ1-1; no reliable D call. Per the germline V gene, CDR1 is SGHTA and CDR2 is FQGNSA. This CDR3 has 12 amino acids. With 5 bases removed from V and 12 bases from J, the gap between germline ends came to 16 bases.

The chain employs TRBV29-1 and TRBJ2-3, with 7 bases identical to TRBD2. The ends lost 7 bases at V and 6 bases at J; junction bases unmatched: 7. CDR3 length: 12 residues. Germline V gene data show CDR1 as SQVTM and CDR2 as ANQGSEA. The CDR3 loop is CSGGVGGDTQYF. The CDR3 coding sequence is TGCAGCGGTGGGGTGGGGGGGGATACGCAGTATTTT.